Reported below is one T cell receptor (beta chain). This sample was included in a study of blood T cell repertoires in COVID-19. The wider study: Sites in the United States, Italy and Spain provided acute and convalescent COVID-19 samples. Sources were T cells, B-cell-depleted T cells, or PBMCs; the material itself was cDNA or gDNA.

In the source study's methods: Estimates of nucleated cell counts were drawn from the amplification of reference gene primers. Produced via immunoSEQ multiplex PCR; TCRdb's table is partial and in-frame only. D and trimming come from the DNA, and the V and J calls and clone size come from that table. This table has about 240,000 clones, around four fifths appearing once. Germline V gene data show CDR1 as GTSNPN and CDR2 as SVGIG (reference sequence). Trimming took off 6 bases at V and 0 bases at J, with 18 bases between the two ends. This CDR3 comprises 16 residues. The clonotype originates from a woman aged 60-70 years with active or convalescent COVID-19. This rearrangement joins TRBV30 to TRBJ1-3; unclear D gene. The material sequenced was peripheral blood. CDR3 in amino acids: CACSVKVPGSGNTIYF. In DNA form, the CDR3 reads TGTGCCTGTAGCGTGAAGGTCCCGGGCTCTGGAAACACCATATATTTT.